Each of the 9 T cell receptor beta chains below was sequenced from the same sample in a study of shared clonotypes between healthy human individuals. TCRdb's table, derived via immunoSEQ multiplex PCR, lists solely in-frame clones and lacks some. The data contain a few hundred thousand clones, almost 97% of them singletons. Sequencing was performed on naive CD4+ T cells sorted from blood. The subset here: CD45RA+ positively selected. The receptors here all came from a woman aged 25 to 39 in good health.

V usage is TRBV7-8 and J usage is TRBJ2-7; 9 bases agree with TRBD1. From germline, CDR1 is SGHVS and CDR2 FQNEAQ. The CDR3 covers 15 residues. V lost 2 bases and J lost 2; bases outside the gene matches: 4. The chain's CDR3 is CASSLRQGDAYEQYF. CDR3 in DNA: TGTGCCAGCAGCTTAAGACAGGGGGACGCCTACGAGCAGTACTTC.

The V call is TRBV28, the J call TRBJ2-1; 11 bases are a match to TRBD2. There are 21 residues in the CDR3. V trimming: 5 bases; J trimming: 0 bases; junction bases outside the gene matches: 18. Germline loops: CDR1 MDHEN, CDR2 SYDVKM. CDR3 in amino acids: CASSGEWAGTSGIGSYNEQFF. For the CDR3, the DNA is TGTGCCAGCAGTGGTGAGTGGGCCGGGACTAGCGGCATCGGCTCCTACAATGAGCAGTTCTTC.

The chain has TRBV4-1 and TRBJ2-4, with 10 bases matching TRBD1. CDR1 and CDR2 (germline): MGHRA, YSYEKL. The CDR3 totals 17 residues. V was pared by 1 base and J by 7 bases, with 10 bases of the junction left unmatched. CDR3 sequence: CASSQGRQGAIGNIQYF. CDR3 coding DNA: TGCGCCAGCAGCCAAGGCAGACAGGGGGCGATTGGTAACATTCAGTACTTC.

The chain combines TRBV28 with TRBJ2-7; 11 nucleotides align to TRBD1. Germline CDR1 is MDHEN and CDR2 is SYDVKM. The CDR3 loop spans 18 amino acids. V trimming: 6 bases; J trimming: 3 bases; junction bases outside the gene matches: 16. CDR3: CASRSGQGARAGGYEQYF. As DNA, the CDR3 is TGTGCCAGCAGATCAGGACAGGGGGCCAGGGCGGGAGGCTACGAGCAGTACTTC.

This clone was seen a single time. The rearrangement links TRBV6-5 to TRBJ1-2; D gene uncertain. The V and J ends lost 6 bases and 8 bases respectively, with 19 bases between them. CDR3 size: 14 residues. Germline lookup yields CDR1 MNHEY and CDR2 SVGAGI. In DNA form, the CDR3 reads TGTGCCAGCAGACCCCCGACGGCCTCGGAAGGCTACACCTTC. It yields the protein CASRPPTASEGYTF.

The chain joins TRBV2 to TRBJ1-2; D unresolved. Deletions cut 6 bases from V and 0 bases from J, with 11 bases between. CDR3 size: 14 residues. Per germline, CDR1 SNHLY and CDR2 FYNNEI. CDR3 residues: CASSYDTTNYGYTF. CDR3 nucleotides: TGTGCCAGCAGCTATGACACTACTAACTATGGCTACACCTTC.

The J gene is TRBJ1-5, the V gene TRBV18, with 8 positions matching TRBD1. Germline V gene sequence: CDR1 KGHSH, CDR2 LQKENI. The CDR3 is 15 residues long. V shed 5 bases and J 2 bases; nucleotides not matched to a gene: 5. CDR3 DNA sequence: TGTGCCAGCTCAGAGATACAGGGGGGCAATCAGCCCCAGCATTTT. Encoded protein: CASSEIQGGNQPQHF.

The V call is TRBV25-1, the J call TRBJ1-2; TRBD1 matches at 11 bases. The CDR3 extends over 14 amino acids. The V and J ends lost 5 bases and 4 bases, in that order; junction bases with no gene match: 3. Germline V gives CDR1 MGHDK, CDR2 SYGVNS. The CDR3 region is CASSRTGGGYGYTF. CDR3 nucleotides: TGTGCCAGCAGTCGGACAGGGGGCGGCTATGGCTACACCTTC.

This clone was seen only once. This rearrangement joins TRBV5-1 to TRBJ2-1; 14 nucleotides align to TRBD2. Trimming took 5 bases from V and 0 from J; bases not matched to a gene: 10. The CDR3 totals 19 residues. In germline, CDR1 is SGHRS, CDR2 YFSETQ. CDR3 in DNA: TGCGCCAGCAGTGAAACGGGACTAGCGGGAGTTCGCTCCTACAATGAGCAGTTCTTC. Encoded protein: CASSETGLAGVRSYNEQFF.